Presented here are 22 T cell receptor beta chains from one specimen sequenced in a study of regulatory T cells. The PCR used 52 TRBV and 13 TRBJ primers. Libraries were prepared by immunoSEQ multiplex PCR; TCRdb keeps only in-frame clonotypes and omits some of them. The data hold about 17,000 clones, with under 95% observed a single time. Sequencing used CD8+ T cells sorted from blood. The source is a person aged 18-29 years with CD3G deficiency.

This chain joins TRBV7-9 and TRBJ2-5; 7 bases fit TRBD1. This CDR3 is 15 amino acids long. From germline, CDR1 is SEHNR and CDR2 FQNEAQ (reference sequence). After removal of 4 bases from V and 5 bases from J, the junction contained 10 bases not matched to a gene. CDR3 sequence: CASSSGTVTGETQYF. The DNA of the CDR3 is TGTGCCAGCAGCTCAGGGACAGTCACGGGGGAGACCCAGTACTTC.

This CDR3 reads CASSAGGGGYTF. The CDR3 DNA is TGTGCCAGCAGCGCCGGGGGGGGTGGCTACACCTTC. This chain uses TRBV27 with TRBJ1-2, with D possibly matching TRBD1 (5 bases). Trimming removed 6 bases at V and 7 bases at J, with 12 bases between. The CDR3 extends over 12 amino acids. Germline V gene data show CDR1 as MNHEY and CDR2 as SMNVEV (reference sequence).

The rearrangement joins TRBV6-6 to TRBJ1-6; 9 nucleotides match TRBD1. Germline CDR1 and CDR2: MNHNY and SVGAGI (reference sequence). With V trimmed by 5 bases and J by 9 bases, 5 bases remained unmatched. The CDR3 consists of 14 residues. The CDR3 DNA reads as TGTGCCAGCAGTCCTACAGGGGGCGGTTCACCCCTCCACTTT. Its translation: CASSPTGGGSPLHF.

The chain links TRBV29-1 to TRBJ2-7; TRBD1 matches 9 bases. This CDR3 is 13 amino acids long. The germline V gene has CDR1 SQVTM and CDR2 ANQGSEA. Trimming removed 7 bases from V and 4 bases from J; junction bases left unmatched: 8. The CDR3 coding sequence is TGCAGCGCCCTGGGACAGGGCGGGTACGAGCAGTACTTC. It yields the protein CSALGQGGYEQYF.

The rearrangement joins TRBV27 to TRBJ1-1, with 7 bases matching TRBD1. The CDR3 has 14 residues. Germline CDR1 is MNHEY and CDR2 is SMNVEV (reference sequence). V lost 6 bases to trimming and J lost 1 base; unmatched junction nucleotides: 5. The CDR3 nucleotides are TGTGCCAGCAGCCCCGGGACAGAGAACACTGAAGCTTTCTTT. Protein: CASSPGTENTEAFF.

The rearrangement joins TRBV7-9 to TRBJ1-1; D gene unclear. The germline V and J ends were trimmed by 4 bases and 5 bases, with 11 bases remaining between them. Per the germline V gene, CDR1 is SEHNR and CDR2 is FQNEAQ (reference sequence). This CDR3 is 13 amino acids long. CDR3 DNA: TGTGCCAGCAGCTCACACACGGGTACTGAAGCTTTCTTT. Translated, it gives CASSSHTGTEAFF.

The chain carries TRBV5-6 and TRBJ2-7, with D possibly TRBD2 on 5 matching bases. CDR3 size: 12 residues. Trimming removed 2 bases at V and 5 bases at J, with 8 bases between. From germline, CDR1 is SGHDT and CDR2 YYEEEE. CDR3 loop: CASSFRGDEQYF. CDR3 DNA: TGTGCCAGCAGCTTCCGGGGAGACGAGCAGTACTTC. Based on the CDR3 plus reference TRBV5-6 and TRBJ2-7, the full variable domain is DAGVTQSPTHLIKTRGQQVTLRCSPKSGHDTVSWYQQALGQGPQFIFQYYEEEERQRGNFPDRFSGHQFPNYSSELNVNALLLGDSALYLCASSFRGDEQYFGPGTRLTVT.

The chain links TRBV5-4 to TRBJ2-5, with 9 bases aligning to TRBD2. The CDR3 is made up of 16 amino acids. The ends lost 4 bases at V and 3 bases at J; junction bases unmatched: 10. CDR1 is SGHNT and CDR2 is YYREEE in the germline V gene (reference sequence). This CDR3 is CASSPRTSAKEETQYF. CDR3 nucleotides: TGTGCCAGCAGCCCCCGGACTAGCGCCAAGGAAGAGACCCAGTACTTC.

The rearrangement uses TRBV18 and TRBJ1-1; D perhaps matches TRBD1 (5 bases). Germline assignment: CDR1 KGHSH and CDR2 LQKENI. This CDR3 spans 13 amino acids. Trimming removed 4 bases at V and 0 bases at J, with 6 bases between. CDR3 coding DNA: TGTGCCAGCTCACAGGGGTTGAACACTGAAGCTTTCTTT. It codes for CASSQGLNTEAFF.

This sequence joins TRBV11-2 and TRBJ2-2, with 7 bases identical to TRBD1. Per the germline V gene, CDR1 is SGHAT and CDR2 is FQNNGV. This CDR3 region has 15 residues. The J segment lost 7 bases and the V segment lost 3 bases, leaving 8 bases of the junction unmatched. The chain's CDR3 is CASSFDRARNGELFF. The CDR3 bases are TGTGCCAGCAGCTTCGACAGGGCCCGCAACGGGGAGCTGTTTTTT. Supplemented by reference TRBV11-2 and TRBJ2-2, the full variable domain reads EAGVAQSPRYKIIEKRQSVAFWCNPISGHATLYWYQQILGQGPKLLIQFQNNGVVDDSQLPKDRFSAERLKGVDSTLKIQPAKLEDSAVYLCASSFDRARNGELFFGEGSRLTVL.

This clone appeared once. This chain's CDR3 is CASQGGEQYF. DNA for the CDR3: TGTGCCAGCCAGGGGGGCGAGCAGTACTTC. The chain uses TRBV6-1 and TRBJ2-7; weak D call: TRBD1 (7 bases). V gave up 8 bases and J gave up 6 bases, with 8 bases separating them. CDR3 length equals 10 residues. In germline, CDR1 is MNHNS, CDR2 SASEGT.

This clone is categorized as medium-sized. This chain connects TRBV5-8 to TRBJ1-1; D is perhaps TRBD1 (6 bases). The CDR3 runs to 13 residues. The V gene's germline CDR1 is SGHTS and CDR2 YDEGEE. Trimming removed 2 bases at V and 5 bases at J, with 10 bases between. The CDR3 reads CASSLGTGTEAFF. CDR3 sequence (DNA): TGTGCCAGCAGCTTAGGAACAGGGACTGAAGCTTTCTTT.

A few counts support this clone. The V call is TRBV21-1, the J call TRBJ1-1; the table's D gene call, TRBD1, was not cross checked with the DNA. TRBV21-1 is assigned pseudogene status. The CDR3 totals 15 residues. The CDR3 DNA reads as TGTGCCAGCAGCCGGCGCCGGGACAGGGGAACTGAAGCTTTCTTT. Translation gives CASSRRRDRGTEAFF.

The V and J genes are TRBV29-1 and TRBJ2-7; D may be TRBD1 (5 bases). V was shortened by 4 bases and J by 0 bases, with 13 bases between the two germline ends. The CDR3 is 14 residues long. Germline CDR1 SQVTM, CDR2 ANQGSEA. Here the CDR3 reads CSVALGQGSYEQYF. In DNA, the CDR3 is TGCAGCGTTGCCCTGGGGCAGGGCTCCTACGAGCAGTACTTC.

This chain links TRBV13 with TRBJ2-2; no clear D. V lost 0 bases to trimming and J lost 0 bases, with 5 bases between them. Germline V gene sequence: CDR1 PRHDT, CDR2 FYEKMQ (reference sequence). The CDR3 is 15 amino acids. The CDR3 spells CASSLGQTNTGELFF. CDR3 DNA: TGTGCCAGCAGCTTAGGACAGACGAACACCGGGGAGCTGTTTTTT.

The chain has TRBV5-1 and TRBJ1-6; a weak D match, TRBD1 (5 bases). Germline CDR1 and CDR2: SGHRS and YFSETQ. V lost 0 bases, J lost 0 bases, and 13 bases lay in between. This CDR3 is built from 18 residues. The CDR3 DNA reads as TGCGCCAGCAGCTTGGGGGGCGCCCTTAGCTCCTATAATTCACCCCTCCACTTT. Residues: CASSLGGALSSYNSPLHF.

V and J are TRBV7-9 and TRBJ2-1, with 7 bases aligning to TRBD2. The CDR3 is made up of 16 amino acids. Germline loops: CDR1 SEHNR, CDR2 FQNEAQ (reference sequence). J gave up 0 bases and V 5 bases, and 7 bases lay outside the gene matches. The CDR3 DNA is TGTGCCAGCAGCCCTAGCGGAACCAGCTCCTACAATGAGCAGTTCTTC. Translating it yields CASSPSGTSSYNEQFF.

The chain couples TRBV28 to TRBJ2-7, with D hard to call. There are 13 residues in the CDR3. CDR1 is MDHEN and CDR2 is SYDVKM in the germline V gene. Trimming left V 5 bases short and J 0 bases short, with 8 bases between. This CDR3 is CASSTRVSYEQYF. CDR3 coding DNA: TGTGCCAGCAGTACACGCGTCTCCTACGAGCAGTACTTC.

V usage is TRBV13 and J usage is TRBJ2-3, with D unclear. Per the germline V gene, CDR1 is PRHDT and CDR2 is FYEKMQ (reference sequence). CDR3 length: 12 residues. Between the trimmed V and J ends, which lost 2 bases and 3 bases, there was a span of 3 bases. CDR3 residues: CASSLRTDTQYF. As DNA, the CDR3 is TGTGCCAGCAGCTTACGGACAGATACGCAGTATTTT. The entire variable domain, with the rest obtained from reference TRBV13 and TRBJ2-3, is as follows: AAGVIQSPRHLIKEKRETATLKCYPIPRHDTVYWYQQGPGQDPQFLISFYEKMQSDKGSIPDRFSAQQFSDYHSELNMSSLELGDSALYFCASSLRTDTQYFGPGTRLTVL.

The V and J genes are TRBV5-1 and TRBJ2-2; TRBD1 matches 9 bases. J gave up 3 bases and V 2 bases, and 5 bases lay outside the gene matches. Germline values: CDR1 SGHRS, CDR2 YFSETQ. The CDR3 is 16 amino acids. The chain's CDR3 is CASSFTGGEYTGELFF. Here the CDR3 DNA reads TGCGCCAGCAGCTTTACAGGGGGCGAGTACACCGGGGAGCTGTTTTTT. Full variable domain (outside the CDR3, taken from reference TRBV5-1 and TRBJ2-2): KAGVTQTPRYLIKTRGQQVTLSCSPISGHRSVSWYQQTPGQGLQFLFEYFSETQRNKGNFPGRFSGRQFSNSRSEMNVSTLELGDSALYLCASSFTGGEYTGELFFGEGSRLTVL.

This chain joins TRBV18 and TRBJ2-1, with a possible D match to TRBD2 (6 bases). Per the germline V gene, CDR1 is KGHSH and CDR2 is LQKENI. CDR3 length equals 18 residues. V lost 4 bases and J 6 bases, leaving 25 bases between the germline ends. The CDR3 DNA reads TGTGCCAGCTCACAGAAATCCGGCGGAGGGGAAAAGGGCAATGAGCAGTTCTTC. Its translation: CASSQKSGGGEKGNEQFF.

V is TRBV6-1 and J is TRBJ2-7; no clear D gene. The CDR3 loop spans 9 amino acids. Per germline, CDR1 MNHNS and CDR2 SASEGT. Trimming took off 6 bases at V and 5 bases at J, with 2 bases between the two ends. The CDR3 region is CASSHEQYF. As DNA, the CDR3 is TGTGCCAGCAGCCACGAGCAGTACTTC.